The rows below give T cell receptor beta chains drawn from one sample of a study of T-cell memory formation after mild COVID-19. MiXCR was run by TCRdb on the 5' RACE reads, yielding one entry per CDR3 protein. The table records fewer than 600,000 distinct CDR3 sequences, about 20% of them present only once. Sequenced sample: PBMCs or a T cell subset sorted from them (not recorded which). The source of these receptors is an adult woman who had mild COVID-19 (a few samples of this study predate the infection). Cell type and time point are not known. Both conserved end residues are part of each CDR3. The order of the fields is J gene, V gene, clone size, D gene, CDR3 DNA, CDR3 protein. D genes are given only for firm matches. Size tells how often a clone was seen (once, few, many) or the class of an expanded clone, and some rows leave it out.

j_call: TRBJ2-1
v_call: TRBV7-2
clone_size: .
d_call: TRBD2
cdr3_nt: TGTGCCAGCAGCTTAGCCGGGACTAGGATGAATGAGCAGTTCTTC
cdr3_aa: CASSLAGTRMNEQFF

j_call: TRBJ2-1
v_call: TRBV2
clone_size: few
d_call: TRBD2
cdr3_nt: TGTGCCAGCAGGTTCCAAGACGGGGGGGTCTACAATGAGCAGTTCTTC
cdr3_aa: CASRFQDGGVYNEQFF

j_call: TRBJ2-7
v_call: TRBV6-5
clone_size: few
d_call: .
cdr3_nt: TGTGCCAGCAGTCCCCGTCCTAGCTCCTACGAGCAGTACTTC
cdr3_aa: CASSPRPSSYEQYF

j_call: TRBJ1-1
v_call: TRBV2
clone_size: .
d_call: .
cdr3_nt: TGTGCCAGCGACGTGGGCAGAGAAGCTTTCTTT
cdr3_aa: CASDVGREAFF

j_call: TRBJ2-2
v_call: TRBV11-2
clone_size: few
d_call: .
cdr3_nt: TGTGCCAGCAGCATTTTGGGACTGCACACCGGGGAGCTGTTTTTT
cdr3_aa: CASSILGLHTGELFF

j_call: TRBJ2-7
v_call: TRBV7-2
clone_size: .
d_call: TRBD2
cdr3_nt: TGTGCCAGCAGCACTAGCGGGAGTTCGGACGAGCAGTACTTC
cdr3_aa: CASSTSGSSDEQYF

j_call: TRBJ2-3
v_call: TRBV4-2
clone_size: few
d_call: TRBD2
cdr3_nt: TGTGCCAGCAGCCAAGATTTTAGCGGGGGGGCCCCAGATACGCAGTATTTT
cdr3_aa: CASSQDFSGGAPDTQYF

j_call: TRBJ1-1
v_call: TRBV7-9
clone_size: .
d_call: .
cdr3_nt: TGTGCCAGCAGCATGGACGGAAGGAACACTGAAGCTTTCTTT
cdr3_aa: CASSMDGRNTEAFF

j_call: TRBJ1-5
v_call: TRBV12-3/TRBV12-4
clone_size: .
d_call: .
cdr3_nt: TGTGCCAGCACCCCGAGCTACGCTCAGCCCCAGCATTTT
cdr3_aa: CASTPSYAQPQHF

j_call: TRBJ2-1
v_call: TRBV12-3/TRBV12-4
clone_size: few
d_call: .
cdr3_nt: TGTGCCAGCAGTTTGGGGCGGAGGGCCTACAATGAGCAGTTCTTC
cdr3_aa: CASSLGRRAYNEQFF